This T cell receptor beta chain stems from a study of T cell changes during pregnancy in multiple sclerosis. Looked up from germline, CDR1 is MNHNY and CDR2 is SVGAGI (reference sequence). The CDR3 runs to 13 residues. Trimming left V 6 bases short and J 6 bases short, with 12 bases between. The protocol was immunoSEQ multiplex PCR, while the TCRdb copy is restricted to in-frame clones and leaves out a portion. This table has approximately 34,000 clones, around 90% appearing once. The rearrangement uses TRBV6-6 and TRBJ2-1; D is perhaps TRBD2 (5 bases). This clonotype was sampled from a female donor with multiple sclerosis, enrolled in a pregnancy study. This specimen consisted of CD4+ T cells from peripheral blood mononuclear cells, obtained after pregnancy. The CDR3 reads CASSPIGSNEQFF. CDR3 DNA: TGTGCCAGCAGCCCTATTGGGAGCAATGAGCAGTTCTTC.